Presented here are 11 T cell receptor beta chains from one specimen sequenced in a study of blood T cell repertoires in COVID-19. Profiled with immunoSEQ multiplex PCR; TCRdb holds only in-frame clones, not every one. The data contain about 120,000 clones, 75% to 90% of them singletons. The sequenced sample consisted of peripheral blood. All receptors come from a woman in her 70s with acute or convalescent COVID-19.

The chain recombines TRBV6-1 with TRBJ1-2; D not resolved. The germline V and J ends were trimmed by 3 bases and 2 bases, with 13 bases remaining between them. The CDR3 has 15 residues. Germline lookup yields CDR1 MNHNS and CDR2 SASEGT. CDR3 in amino acids: CASSDAWSWNYGYTF. The CDR3 DNA reads TGTGCCAGCAGTGATGCTTGGAGTTGGAACTATGGCTACACCTTC.

The chain recombines TRBV5-1 with TRBJ1-2; TRBD1 matches 8 bases. CDR1 is SGHRS and CDR2 is YFSETQ in the germline V gene. The trim removed 4 bases at V and 0 bases at J, leaving 5 bases unmatched. This CDR3 is built from 15 residues. In DNA form, the CDR3 reads TGCGCCAGCAGCGATAGACAGGGGACTAACTATGGCTACACCTTC. It specifies CASSDRQGTNYGYTF.

This clone has a single count. The CDR3 sequence is CASSDPRQGSNEKLFF. CDR3 DNA sequence: TGTGCCAGCAGTGACCCCCGACAGGGGTCTAATGAAAAACTGTTTTTT. The rearrangement links TRBV6-4 to TRBJ1-4; 8 bases agree with TRBD1. Germline lookup yields CDR1 MRHNA and CDR2 SNTAGT. This CDR3 comprises 16 residues. Trimming cost V 2 bases and J 3 bases; bases outside gene matches: 5.

The CDR3 loop is CASSLELQGAGYTF. CDR3 bases: TGTGCCAGCAGCTTGGAGTTACAGGGGGCTGGCTACACCTTC. The V call is TRBV5-4, the J call TRBJ1-2; TRBD1 matches 9 bases. Germline V gene sequence: CDR1 SGHNT, CDR2 YYREEE (reference sequence). V was clipped by 0 bases and J by 7 bases; unmatched bases: 4. The CDR3 runs 14 residues.

This sequence joins TRBV3-1 (or the pseudogene TRBV3-2) and TRBJ2-7, with 8 bases aligning to TRBD2. The germline CDR1 and CDR2 sequences are LGHDT and YNNKEL (reference sequence). The V and J ends lost 6 bases and 8 bases, in that order; junction bases with no gene match: 9. There are 13 residues in the CDR3. In nucleotides, the CDR3 is TGTGCCAGCAGTCGGGGGGGGGTCCTCAAGCAGTACTTC. It codes for CASSRGGVLKQYF.

This chain links TRBV4-1 with TRBJ2-5; 9 bases match TRBD1. Trimming at V came to 1 base and at J to 4 bases, leaving 4 bases not matched to a gene. The CDR3 consists of 15 residues. CDR1 and CDR2 from the germline V gene are MGHRA and YSYEKL. As DNA, the CDR3 is TGCGCCAGCAGCCAAGTGGGACAGGGATCAGAGACCCAGTACTTC. This encodes CASSQVGQGSETQYF.

V usage is TRBV28 and J usage is TRBJ1-2; D is undetermined. Germline assignment: CDR1 MDHEN and CDR2 SYDVKM. This CDR3 is 20 amino acids long. V lost 3 bases to trimming and J lost 3 bases, with 29 bases between them. CDR3: CASSLSLVWETGYQDYGYTF. In DNA, the CDR3 is TGTGCCAGCAGTTTGAGCCTCGTATGGGAGACTGGCTACCAGGACTATGGCTACACCTTC.

V is TRBV5-1 and J is TRBJ1-1, with a weak D call TRBD1 (6 bases). Looked up from germline, CDR1 is SGHRS and CDR2 is YFSETQ. CDR3 length: 17 residues. Deletions cut 3 bases from V and 3 bases from J, with 21 bases between. Here the CDR3 reads CASSWGPGSTGDTEAFF. CDR3 nucleotide sequence: TGCGCCAGCAGCTGGGGGCCGGGATCGACTGGGGACACTGAAGCTTTCTTT.

The chain couples TRBV19 to TRBJ1-1; possible D gene TRBD1, 6 bases. Germline-derived CDR1 and CDR2 are LNHDA and SQIVND (reference sequence). The CDR3 is 15 amino acids. The V and J ends lost 1 base and 3 bases respectively, with 12 bases between them. CDR3 loop: CASSIVDRTYTEAFF. The CDR3 nucleotides read TGTGCCAGTAGTATAGTGGACAGAACCTACACTGAAGCTTTCTTT.

V gene TRBV3-1 (or the pseudogene TRBV3-2) combines with J gene TRBJ2-5; D not resolved. Per the germline V gene, CDR1 is LGHDT and CDR2 is YNNKEL (reference sequence). V lost 4 bases and J lost 4, with 13 bases in between. The CDR3 consists of 14 residues. The CDR3 sequence: CASSLHSPRETQYF. CDR3 bases: TGTGCCAGCAGCCTTCATTCCCCGCGAGAGACCCAGTACTTC.

This clone was recorded once. The J gene is TRBJ1-2, the V gene TRBV7-6; D gene ambiguous. The length of the CDR3 is 15 residues. The ends were cut back, 1 base at V and 6 bases at J, with 15 bases in the middle. Germline values: CDR1 SGHVS, CDR2 FNYEAQ. CDR3 sequence: CASSLGSDNHHGYTF. Here the CDR3 DNA reads TGTGCCAGCAGCTTAGGGTCTGACAACCACCATGGCTACACCTTC.